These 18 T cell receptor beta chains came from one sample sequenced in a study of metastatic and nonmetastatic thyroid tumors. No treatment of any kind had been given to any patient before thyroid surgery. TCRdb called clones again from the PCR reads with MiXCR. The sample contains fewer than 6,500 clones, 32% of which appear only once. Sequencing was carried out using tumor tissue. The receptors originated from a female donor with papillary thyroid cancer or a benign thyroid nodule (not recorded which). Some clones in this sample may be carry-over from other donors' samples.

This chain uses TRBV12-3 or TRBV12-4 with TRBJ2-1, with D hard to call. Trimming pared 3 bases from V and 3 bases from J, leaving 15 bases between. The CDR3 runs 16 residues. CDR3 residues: CASSFAFGPGYNEQFF. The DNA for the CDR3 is TGTGCCAGCAGTTTCGCCTTCGGACCGGGCTACAATGAGCAGTTCTTC.

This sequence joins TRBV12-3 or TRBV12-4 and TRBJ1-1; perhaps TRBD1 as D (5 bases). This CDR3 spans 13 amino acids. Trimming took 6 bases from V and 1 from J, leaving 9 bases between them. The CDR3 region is CASRGEGNTEAFF. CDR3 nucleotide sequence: TGTGCCAGCAGAGGGGAGGGGAACACTGAAGCTTTCTTT.

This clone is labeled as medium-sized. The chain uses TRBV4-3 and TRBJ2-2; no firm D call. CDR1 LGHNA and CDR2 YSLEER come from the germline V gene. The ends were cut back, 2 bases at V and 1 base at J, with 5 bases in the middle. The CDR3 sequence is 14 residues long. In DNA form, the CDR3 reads TGCGCCAGCAGCCAAACTGGGAACACCGGGGAGCTGTTTTTT. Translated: CASSQTGNTGELFF.

The CDR3 loop is CASSSGRSSGNTIYF. CDR3 in DNA: TGTGCCAGCAGCAGCGGACGCAGCTCTGGAAACACCATATATTTT. The chain couples TRBV9 to TRBJ1-3; D remains unclear. CDR3 length: 15 amino acids. V was shortened by 4 bases and J by 0 bases, with 11 bases between the two germline ends. Germline lookup yields CDR1 SGDLS and CDR2 YYNGEE. Complete variable domain (other parts from reference TRBV9 and TRBJ1-3): DSGVTQTPKHLITATGQRVTLRCSPRSGDLSVYWYQQSLDQGLQFLIQYYNGEERAKGNILERFSAQQFPDLHSELNLSSLELGDSALYFCASSSGRSSGNTIYFGEGSWLTVV.

The chain's CDR3 is CASSGYTPQETQYF. In DNA, the CDR3 is TGTGCCAGCAGTGGGTATACCCCCCAAGAGACCCAGTACTTC. This rearrangement joins TRBV25-1 to TRBJ2-5; no clear D gene. The V gene lost 4 bases and the J gene lost 1 base, with 10 bases spanning the gap. The CDR3 is 14 residues long. CDR1 MGHDK and CDR2 SYGVNS come from the germline V gene.

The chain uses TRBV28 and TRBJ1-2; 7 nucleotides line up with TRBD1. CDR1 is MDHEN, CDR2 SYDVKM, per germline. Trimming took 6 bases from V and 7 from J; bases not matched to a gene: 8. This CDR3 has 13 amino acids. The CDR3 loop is CASSPDRVAGYTF. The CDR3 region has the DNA TGTGCCAGCAGCCCCGACAGGGTCGCTGGCTACACCTTC.

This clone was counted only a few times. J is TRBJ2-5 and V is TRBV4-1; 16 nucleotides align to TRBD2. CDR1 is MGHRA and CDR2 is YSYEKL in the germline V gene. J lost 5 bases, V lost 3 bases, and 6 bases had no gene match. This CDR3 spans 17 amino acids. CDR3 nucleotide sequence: TGCGCCAGCAGCCACCCGGGACTAGCGGGGGGGCAGGAGACCCAGTACTTC. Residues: CASSHPGLAGGQETQYF.

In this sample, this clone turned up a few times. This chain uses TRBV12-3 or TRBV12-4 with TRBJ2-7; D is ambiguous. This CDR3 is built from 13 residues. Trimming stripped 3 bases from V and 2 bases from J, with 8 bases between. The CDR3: CASSLGTTYEQYF. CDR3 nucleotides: TGTGCCAGCAGTTTGGGCACAACCTACGAGCAGTACTTC.

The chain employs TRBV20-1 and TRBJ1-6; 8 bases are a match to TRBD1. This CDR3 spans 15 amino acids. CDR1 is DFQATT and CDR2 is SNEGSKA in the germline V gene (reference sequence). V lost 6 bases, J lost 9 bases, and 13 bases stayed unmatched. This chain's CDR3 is CSADSWTGTTSPLHF. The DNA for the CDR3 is TGCAGTGCAGACAGCTGGACAGGGACCACTTCACCCCTCCACTTT.

CDR3 sequence (DNA): TGTGCCAGCAGCTTAGCGGTCCAGGGCGTCTATGGCTACACCTTC. Translation gives CASSLAVQGVYGYTF. The chain combines TRBV7-2 with TRBJ1-2, with D maybe TRBD1 (5 bases). With 0 bases removed from V and 4 bases from J, the gap between germline ends came to 12 bases. Germline lookup yields CDR1 SGHTA and CDR2 FQGNSA. The CDR3 extends over 15 amino acids. Together with reference TRBV7-2 and TRBJ1-2, the CDR3 gives the full variable domain: GAGVSQSPSNKVTEKGKDVELRCDPISGHTALYWYRQSLGQGLEFLIYFQGNSAPDKSGLPSDRFSAERTGGSVSTLTIQRTQQEDSAVYLCASSLAVQGVYGYTFGSGTRLTVV.

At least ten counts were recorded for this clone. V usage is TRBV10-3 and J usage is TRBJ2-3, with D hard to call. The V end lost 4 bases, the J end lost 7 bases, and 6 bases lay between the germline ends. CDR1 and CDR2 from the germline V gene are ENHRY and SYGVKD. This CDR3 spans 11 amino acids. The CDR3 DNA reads TGTGCCATCAGTGTAGGGAATACGCAGTATTTT. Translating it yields CAISVGNTQYF.

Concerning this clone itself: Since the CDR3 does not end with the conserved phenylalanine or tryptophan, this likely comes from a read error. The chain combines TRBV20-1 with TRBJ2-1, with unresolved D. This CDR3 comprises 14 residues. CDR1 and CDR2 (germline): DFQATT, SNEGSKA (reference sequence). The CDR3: CCARGGLDYNEQFS. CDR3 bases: TGCTGTGCTAGAGGCGGCCTGGACTACAATGAGCAGTTCAGC.

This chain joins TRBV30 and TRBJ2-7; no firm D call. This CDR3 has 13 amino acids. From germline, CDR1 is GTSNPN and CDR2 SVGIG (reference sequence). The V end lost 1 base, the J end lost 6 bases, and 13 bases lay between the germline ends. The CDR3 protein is CAWSELLHGEQYF. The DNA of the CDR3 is TGTGCCTGGAGTGAACTCCTCCACGGCGAGCAGTACTTC.

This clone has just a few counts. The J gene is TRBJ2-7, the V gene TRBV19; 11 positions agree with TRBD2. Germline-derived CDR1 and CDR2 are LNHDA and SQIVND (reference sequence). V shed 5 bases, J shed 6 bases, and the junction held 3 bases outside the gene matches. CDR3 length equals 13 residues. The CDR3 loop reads CASSHGTSGEQYF. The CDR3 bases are TGTGCCAGTAGTCACGGGACTAGCGGCGAGCAGTACTTC.

In nucleotides, the CDR3 is TGTGCCAGCAGCTTAGGTAGCGGGAGAAGGGGAGAGCAGTACTTC. It encodes CASSLGSGRRGEQYF. This chain links TRBV7-9 with TRBJ2-7; TRBD2 aligns across 9 bases. V lost 1 base and J lost 7; bases outside the gene matches: 8. This CDR3 has 15 residues. Germline V gene sequence: CDR1 SEHNR, CDR2 FQNEAQ (reference sequence).

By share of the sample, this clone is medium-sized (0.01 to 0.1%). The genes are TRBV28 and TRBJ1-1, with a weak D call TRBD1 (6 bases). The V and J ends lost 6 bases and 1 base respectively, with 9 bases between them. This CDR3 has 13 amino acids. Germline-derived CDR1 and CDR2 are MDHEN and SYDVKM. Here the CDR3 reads CASRTGKNTEAFF. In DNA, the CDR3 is TGTGCCAGCAGAACAGGGAAGAACACTGAAGCTTTCTTT.

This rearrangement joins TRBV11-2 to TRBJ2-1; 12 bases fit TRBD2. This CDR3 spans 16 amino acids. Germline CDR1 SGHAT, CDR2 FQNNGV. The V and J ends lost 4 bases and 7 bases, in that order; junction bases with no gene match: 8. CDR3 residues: CASSSPSGRGVNEQFF. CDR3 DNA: TGTGCCAGCAGCTCTCCTAGCGGGAGGGGGGTGAATGAGCAGTTCTTC.

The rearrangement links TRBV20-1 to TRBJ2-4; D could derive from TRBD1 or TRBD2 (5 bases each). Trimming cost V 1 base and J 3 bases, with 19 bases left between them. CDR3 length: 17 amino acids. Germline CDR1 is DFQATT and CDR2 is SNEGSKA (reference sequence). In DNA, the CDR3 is TGCAGTGCTAGAGGTGGGGGTTCAGAGGCAGGCAAAAACATTCAGTACTTC. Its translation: CSARGGGSEAGKNIQYF.